The rows below give T cell receptor beta chains drawn from one sample of a study of T cell changes during pregnancy in multiple sclerosis. Sequenced by immunoSEQ multiplex PCR; TCRdb stores in-frame clones only, minus some. This table has approximately 24,000 clones, over 85% appearing once. The starting material was CD8+ T cells from peripheral blood mononuclear cells, obtained in the third trimester of pregnancy. The source of these receptors is a female donor in good health, enrolled as a control in a pregnancy study. CDR3s include the opening cysteine and the closing phenylalanine or tryptophan. A D gene is named only where the DNA matches it firmly. Rows give clone size only sometimes, using once, few, many, or a class for an expanded clone.

D gene: TRBD2; J gene: TRBJ2-3; V gene: TRBV27; clone size: NA; CDR3 protein: CASSFGTSGRIDTQYF; CDR3 DNA: TGTGCCAGCAGTTTCGGGACTAGCGGGAGAATAGATACGCAGTATTTT
D gene: NA; J gene: TRBJ2-1; V gene: TRBV6-6; clone size: NA; CDR3 protein: CASSSLELLNEQFF; CDR3 DNA: TGTGCCAGCAGTTCACTCGAACTCCTCAATGAGCAGTTCTTC
D gene: NA; J gene: TRBJ2-1; V gene: TRBV19; clone size: once; CDR3 protein: CASSVRQYNEQFF; CDR3 DNA: TGTGCCAGTAGTGTCCGACAGTACAATGAGCAGTTCTTC
D gene: NA; J gene: TRBJ2-7; V gene: TRBV10-3; clone size: NA; CDR3 protein: CAISESGGREQYF; CDR3 DNA: TGTGCCATCAGTGAGTCCGGGGGGCGCGAGCAGTACTTC
D gene: TRBD2; J gene: TRBJ2-7; V gene: TRBV28; clone size: NA; CDR3 protein: CASSPGLAGSYEQYF; CDR3 DNA: TGTGCCAGCAGTCCCGGACTAGCGGGAAGCTACGAGCAGTACTTC
D gene: NA; J gene: TRBJ2-2; V gene: TRBV29-1; clone size: NA; CDR3 protein: CSVRVLRTGELFF; CDR3 DNA: TGCAGCGTTCGTGTATTGCGCACCGGGGAGCTGTTTTTT
D gene: NA; J gene: TRBJ2-2; V gene: TRBV27; clone size: NA; CDR3 protein: CASSFTGELFF; CDR3 DNA: TGTGCCAGCAGTTTTACTGGGGAGCTGTTTTTT
D gene: NA; J gene: TRBJ1-1; V gene: TRBV5-5; clone size: NA; CDR3 protein: CASSLAAAGNTEAFF; CDR3 DNA: TGTGCCAGCAGCTTGGCCGCGGCCGGGAACACTGAAGCTTTCTTT
D gene: TRBD2; J gene: TRBJ2-1; V gene: TRBV7-9; clone size: NA; CDR3 protein: CASSNSSGGANEQFF; CDR3 DNA: TGTGCCAGCAGCAACTCTAGCGGGGGGGCCAATGAGCAGTTCTTC
D gene: NA; J gene: TRBJ2-3; V gene: TRBV30; clone size: NA; CDR3 protein: CAWNQESTDTQYF; CDR3 DNA: TGTGCCTGGAATCAAGAGAGCACAGATACGCAGTATTTT
D gene: NA; J gene: TRBJ2-1; V gene: TRBV5-1; clone size: NA; CDR3 protein: CASSQYRDKRYNEQFF; CDR3 DNA: TGCGCCAGCAGCCAATACAGAGACAAACGATACAATGAGCAGTTCTTC
D gene: NA; J gene: TRBJ2-7; V gene: TRBV12-5; clone size: NA; CDR3 protein: CASEGVSYEQYF; CDR3 DNA: TGTGCTAGTGAAGGGGTTTCCTACGAGCAGTACTTC
D gene: NA; J gene: TRBJ1-2; V gene: TRBV7-9; clone size: NA; CDR3 protein: CASSFTEDYNYGYTF; CDR3 DNA: TGTGCCAGCAGCTTCACCGAGGATTATAACTATGGCTACACCTTC
D gene: TRBD2; J gene: TRBJ2-7; V gene: TRBV30; clone size: NA; CDR3 protein: CAWDRTSGAEQYF; CDR3 DNA: TGTGCCTGGGACCGGACTAGCGGGGCCGAGCAGTACTTC
D gene: NA; J gene: TRBJ2-1; V gene: TRBV4-1; clone size: NA; CDR3 protein: CASSQALASSYNEQFF; CDR3 DNA: TGCGCCAGCAGCCAAGCTCTAGCGTCATCCTACAATGAGCAGTTCTTC
D gene: NA; J gene: TRBJ2-1; V gene: TRBV15; clone size: NA; CDR3 protein: CATREPTGYNEQFF; CDR3 DNA: TGTGCCACCAGGGAGCCCACGGGGTACAATGAGCAGTTCTTC
D gene: TRBD1; J gene: TRBJ2-1; V gene: TRBV6-6; clone size: NA; CDR3 protein: CASETGGDEQFF; CDR3 DNA: TGTGCCAGCGAGACAGGGGGCGATGAGCAGTTCTTC
D gene: TRBD1; J gene: TRBJ2-2; V gene: TRBV28; clone size: NA; CDR3 protein: CASSSGQGDTGELFF; CDR3 DNA: TGTGCCAGCAGTTCGGGACAGGGGGACACCGGGGAGCTGTTTTTT
D gene: NA; J gene: TRBJ2-1; V gene: TRBV6-5; clone size: NA; CDR3 protein: CASSLTVYLYNEQFF; CDR3 DNA: TGTGCCAGCAGCTTAACAGTCTATCTGTACAATGAGCAGTTCTTC
D gene: TRBD1; J gene: TRBJ1-6; V gene: TRBV30; clone size: medium-sized; CDR3 protein: CAWSPGTASSPLHF; CDR3 DNA: TGTGCCTGGAGTCCCGGGACAGCATCTTCACCCCTCCACTTT
D gene: NA; J gene: TRBJ1-1; V gene: TRBV19; clone size: NA; CDR3 protein: CASIWSTGYTEAFF; CDR3 DNA: TGTGCCAGTATCTGGAGTACCGGGTACACTGAAGCTTTCTTT
D gene: NA; J gene: TRBJ2-6; V gene: TRBV11-1; clone size: few; CDR3 protein: CASSLSENPGANVLTF; CDR3 DNA: TGTGCCAGCAGCTTATCCGAGAACCCTGGGGCCAACGTCCTGACTTTC
D gene: TRBD2; J gene: TRBJ2-7; V gene: TRBV7-8; clone size: NA; CDR3 protein: CASSPRQREGRTLFDEQYF; CDR3 DNA: TGTGCCAGCAGCCCCCGACAGCGGGAGGGCCGTACCCTTTTTGACGAGCAGTACTTC
D gene: TRBD1; J gene: TRBJ2-7; V gene: TRBV5-4; clone size: NA; CDR3 protein: CASSLAVGQGLPYEQYF; CDR3 DNA: TGTGCCAGCAGCTTGGCTGTAGGACAGGGGTTGCCCTACGAGCAGTACTTC
D gene: TRBD1; J gene: TRBJ2-1; V gene: TRBV16; clone size: NA; CDR3 protein: CASSQDRGDEQFF; CDR3 DNA: TGTGCCAGCAGCCAAGACAGGGGCGATGAGCAGTTCTTC
D gene: TRBD2; J gene: TRBJ2-7; V gene: TRBV28; clone size: NA; CDR3 protein: CASSLNGLVAGVVSDEQYF; CDR3 DNA: TGTGCCAGCAGTTTGAACGGTTTGGTAGCGGGAGTAGTCTCGGACGAGCAGTACTTC
D gene: TRBD2; J gene: TRBJ2-1; V gene: TRBV27; clone size: NA; CDR3 protein: CASRLAGLYNEQFF; CDR3 DNA: TGTGCCAGCAGACTAGCGGGGCTTTACAATGAGCAGTTCTTC
D gene: NA; J gene: TRBJ2-7; V gene: TRBV28; clone size: few; CDR3 protein: CACKLGRQVSYEQYF; CDR3 DNA: TGTGCCTGCAAACTAGGACGCCAAGTATCCTACGAGCAGTACTTC
D gene: NA; J gene: TRBJ1-5; V gene: TRBV7-9; clone size: NA; CDR3 protein: CASSPTGGSNQPQHF; CDR3 DNA: TGTGCCAGCAGCCCCACCGGGGGGAGCAATCAGCCCCAGCATTTT
D gene: NA; J gene: TRBJ1-5; V gene: TRBV25-1; clone size: few; CDR3 protein: CASSDGFHQPQHF; CDR3 DNA: TGTGCCAGCAGTGACGGGTTCCATCAGCCCCAGCATTTT
D gene: TRBD2; J gene: TRBJ2-1; V gene: TRBV29-1; clone size: once; CDR3 protein: CSVFTGLGGNEQFF; CDR3 DNA: TGCAGCGTTTTTACGGGACTAGGGGGCAATGAGCAGTTCTTC
D gene: NA; J gene: TRBJ1-1; V gene: TRBV27; clone size: NA; CDR3 protein: CASSFRGVRTEAFF; CDR3 DNA: TGTGCCAGCAGTTTTCGGGGAGTGAGAACTGAAGCTTTCTTT
D gene: NA; J gene: TRBJ2-3; V gene: TRBV9; clone size: NA; CDR3 protein: CASSAGTLTTDTQYF; CDR3 DNA: TGTGCCAGCAGCGCCGGGACTCTAACCACAGATACGCAGTATTTT
D gene: NA; J gene: TRBJ1-6; V gene: TRBV2; clone size: NA; CDR3 protein: CASSTPGDKGSPLHF; CDR3 DNA: TGTGCCAGCAGTACCCCAGGGGATAAGGGTTCACCCCTCCACTTT
D gene: TRBD2; J gene: TRBJ2-2; V gene: TRBV2; clone size: NA; CDR3 protein: CASSEGLAGNTGELFF; CDR3 DNA: TGTGCCAGCAGTGAGGGACTAGCGGGGAACACCGGGGAGCTGTTTTTT
D gene: TRBD2; J gene: TRBJ2-3; V gene: TRBV5-4; clone size: NA; CDR3 protein: CASSARWGLATDTQYF; CDR3 DNA: TGTGCCAGCAGCGCCCGGTGGGGACTAGCCACAGATACGCAGTATTTT
D gene: NA; J gene: TRBJ2-1; V gene: TRBV19; clone size: NA; CDR3 protein: CASSPGHLGNEQFF; CDR3 DNA: TGTGCCAGTAGTCCGGGACACCTTGGGAATGAGCAGTTCTTC
D gene: TRBD2; J gene: TRBJ2-5; V gene: TRBV28; clone size: NA; CDR3 protein: CASSSGGEETQYF; CDR3 DNA: TGTGCCAGCAGTTCTGGGGGGGAAGAGACCCAGTACTTC
D gene: NA; J gene: TRBJ1-1; V gene: TRBV19; clone size: NA; CDR3 protein: CASGVGNTEAFF; CDR3 DNA: TGTGCCAGCGGGGTGGGGAACACTGAAGCTTTCTTT
D gene: TRBD1; J gene: TRBJ2-7; V gene: TRBV5-1; clone size: once; CDR3 protein: CASSLNRGSSYEQYF; CDR3 DNA: TGCGCCAGCAGCTTGAACAGGGGAAGTTCCTACGAGCAGTACTTC
D gene: NA; J gene: TRBJ1-4; V gene: TRBV7-9; clone size: NA; CDR3 protein: CASSPWEEKLFF; CDR3 DNA: TGTGCCAGCAGCCCCTGGGAGGAAAAACTGTTTTTT
D gene: NA; J gene: TRBJ1-1; V gene: TRBV6-5; clone size: NA; CDR3 protein: CASSRPGTQNTEAFF; CDR3 DNA: TGTGCCAGCAGTCGACCCGGGACACAGAACACTGAAGCTTTCTTT
D gene: TRBD1; J gene: TRBJ1-6; V gene: TRBV7-9; clone size: NA; CDR3 protein: CASSRTGTGNSPLHF; CDR3 DNA: TGTGCCAGCAGCAGGACCGGGACAGGGAATTCACCCCTCCACTTT
D gene: NA; J gene: TRBJ2-1; V gene: TRBV27; clone size: NA; CDR3 protein: CASSLRRVDEQFF; CDR3 DNA: TGTGCCAGCAGTTTAAGACGGGTCGATGAGCAGTTCTTC
D gene: TRBD2; J gene: TRBJ2-1; V gene: TRBV28; clone size: NA; CDR3 protein: CASSSLAGTITEQFF; CDR3 DNA: TGTGCCAGCAGTTCTCTAGCGGGAACCATTACTGAGCAGTTCTTC
D gene: TRBD1; J gene: TRBJ1-1; V gene: TRBV19; clone size: NA; CDR3 protein: CASSIGMTGLNTEAFF; CDR3 DNA: TGTGCCAGTAGTATAGGTATGACAGGGTTGAACACTGAAGCTTTCTTT